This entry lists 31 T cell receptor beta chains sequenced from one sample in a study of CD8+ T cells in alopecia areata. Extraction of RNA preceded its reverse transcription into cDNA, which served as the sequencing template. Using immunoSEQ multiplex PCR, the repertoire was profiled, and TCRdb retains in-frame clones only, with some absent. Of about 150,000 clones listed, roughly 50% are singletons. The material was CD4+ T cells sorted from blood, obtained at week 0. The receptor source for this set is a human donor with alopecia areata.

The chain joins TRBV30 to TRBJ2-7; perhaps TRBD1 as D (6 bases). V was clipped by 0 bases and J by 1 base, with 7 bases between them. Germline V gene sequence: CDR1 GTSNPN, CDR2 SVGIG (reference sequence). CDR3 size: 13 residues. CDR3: CAWSVGQSYEQYF. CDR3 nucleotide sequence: TGTGCCTGGAGTGTAGGACAGTCCTACGAGCAGTACTTC.

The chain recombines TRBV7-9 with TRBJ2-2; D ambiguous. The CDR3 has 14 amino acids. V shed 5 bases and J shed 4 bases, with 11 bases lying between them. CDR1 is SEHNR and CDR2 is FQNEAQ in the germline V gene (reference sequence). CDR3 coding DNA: TGTGCCAGCAGCCCCGGCGGCGGCACCGGGGAGCTGTTTTTT. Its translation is CASSPGGGTGELFF.

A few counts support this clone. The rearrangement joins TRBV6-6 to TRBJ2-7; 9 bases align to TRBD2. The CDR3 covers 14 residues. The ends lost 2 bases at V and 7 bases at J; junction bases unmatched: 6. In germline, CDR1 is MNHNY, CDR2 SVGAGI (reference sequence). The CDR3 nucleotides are TGTGCCAGCAGTTACGGCGGGGGGGCCTTAGAGCAGTACTTC. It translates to CASSYGGGALEQYF.

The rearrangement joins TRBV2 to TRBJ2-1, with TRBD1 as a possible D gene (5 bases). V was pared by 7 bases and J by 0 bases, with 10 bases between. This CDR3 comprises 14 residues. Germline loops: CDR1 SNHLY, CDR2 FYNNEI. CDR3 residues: CASKGPSSYNEQFF. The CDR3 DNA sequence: TGTGCCAGCAAGGGGCCGAGCTCCTACAATGAGCAGTTCTTC. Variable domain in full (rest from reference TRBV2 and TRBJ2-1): EPEVTQTPSHQVTQMGQEVILRCVPISNHLYFYWYRQILGQKVEFLVSFYNNEISEKSEIFDDQFSVERPDGSNFTLKIRSTKLEDSAMYFCASKGPSSYNEQFFGPGTRLTVL.

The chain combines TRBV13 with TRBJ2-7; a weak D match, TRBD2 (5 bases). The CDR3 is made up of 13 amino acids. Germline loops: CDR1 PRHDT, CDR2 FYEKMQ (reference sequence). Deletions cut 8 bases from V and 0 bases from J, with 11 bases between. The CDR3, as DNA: TGTGCCAGCTCCCCCACTAGCTCCTACGAGCAGTACTTC. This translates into CASSPTSSYEQYF.

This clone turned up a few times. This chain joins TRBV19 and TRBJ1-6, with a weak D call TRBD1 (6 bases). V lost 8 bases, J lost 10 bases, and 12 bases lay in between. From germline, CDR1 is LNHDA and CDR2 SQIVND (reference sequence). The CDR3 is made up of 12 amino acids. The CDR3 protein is CASSNRDSPLHF. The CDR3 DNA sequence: TGTGCCAGTTCCAACAGGGACTCACCCCTCCACTTT.

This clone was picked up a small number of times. The CDR3 region has the DNA TGTGCCAGCTGGGGGACAGGGACGTTGGCCCAGTACTTC. It translates to CASWGTGTLAQYF. The rearrangement uses TRBV27 and TRBJ2-5; 9 nucleotides agree with TRBD1. V trimming: 8 bases; J trimming: 9 bases; junction bases outside the gene matches: 10. CDR3 length: 13 amino acids. CDR1 is MNHEY and CDR2 is SMNVEV in the germline V gene (reference sequence).

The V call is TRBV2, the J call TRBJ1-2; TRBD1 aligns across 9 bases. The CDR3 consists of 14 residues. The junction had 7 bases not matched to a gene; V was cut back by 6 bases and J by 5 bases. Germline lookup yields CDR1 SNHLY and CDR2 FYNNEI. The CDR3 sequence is CASSGDRAQYGYTF. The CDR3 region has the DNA TGTGCCAGCAGCGGGGACAGGGCCCAATATGGCTACACCTTC. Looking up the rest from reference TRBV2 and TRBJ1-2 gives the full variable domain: EPEVTQTPSHQVTQMGQEVILRCVPISNHLYFYWYRQILGQKVEFLVSFYNNEISEKSEIFDDQFSVERPDGSNFTLKIRSTKLEDSAMYFCASSGDRAQYGYTFGSGTRLTVV.

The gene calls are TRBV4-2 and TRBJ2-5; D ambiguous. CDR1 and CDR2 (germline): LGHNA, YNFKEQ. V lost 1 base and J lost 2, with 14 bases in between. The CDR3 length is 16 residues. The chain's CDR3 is CASSQGSQSQQETQYF. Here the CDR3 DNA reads TGTGCCAGCAGCCAAGGCTCGCAATCCCAACAAGAGACCCAGTACTTC.

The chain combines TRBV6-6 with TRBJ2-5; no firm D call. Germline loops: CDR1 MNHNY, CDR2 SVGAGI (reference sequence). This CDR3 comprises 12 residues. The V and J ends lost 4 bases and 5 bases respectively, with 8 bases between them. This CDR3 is CASSLPGETQYF. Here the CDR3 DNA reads TGTGCCAGCAGTTTGCCTGGGGAGACCCAGTACTTC.

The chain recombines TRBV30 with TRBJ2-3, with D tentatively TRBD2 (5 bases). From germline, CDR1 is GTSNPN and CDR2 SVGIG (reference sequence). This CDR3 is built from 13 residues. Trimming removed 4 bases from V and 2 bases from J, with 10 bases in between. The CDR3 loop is CAWIAGSTDTQYF. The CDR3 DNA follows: TGTGCCTGGATCGCGGGCTCCACAGATACGCAGTATTTT.

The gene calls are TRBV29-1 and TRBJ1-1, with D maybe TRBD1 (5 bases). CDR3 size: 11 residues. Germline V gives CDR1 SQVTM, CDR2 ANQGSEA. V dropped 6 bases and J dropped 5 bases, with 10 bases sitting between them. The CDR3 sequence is CSVGQQTEAFF. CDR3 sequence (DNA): TGCAGCGTAGGACAACAAACTGAAGCTTTCTTT. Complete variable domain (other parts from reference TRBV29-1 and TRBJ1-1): SAVISQKPSRDICQRGTSLTIQCQVDSQVTMMFWYRQQPGQSLTLIATANQGSEATYESGFVIDKFPISRPNLTFSTLTVSNMSPEDSSIYLCSVGQQTEAFFGQGTRLTVV.

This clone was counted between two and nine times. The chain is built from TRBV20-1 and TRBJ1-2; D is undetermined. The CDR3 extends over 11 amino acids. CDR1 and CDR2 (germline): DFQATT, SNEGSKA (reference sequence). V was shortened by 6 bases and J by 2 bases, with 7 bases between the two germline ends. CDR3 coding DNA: TGCAGTGCAACAGCAAACTATGGCTACACCTTC. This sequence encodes CSATANYGYTF.

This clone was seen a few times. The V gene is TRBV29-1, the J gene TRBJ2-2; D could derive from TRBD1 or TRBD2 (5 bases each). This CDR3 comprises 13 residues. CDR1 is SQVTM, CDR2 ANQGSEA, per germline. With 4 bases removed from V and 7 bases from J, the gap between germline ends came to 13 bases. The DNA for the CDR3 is TGCAGCGTTGCAGGACGGGGCGGCGGGGAGCTGTTTTTT. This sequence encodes CSVAGRGGGELFF.

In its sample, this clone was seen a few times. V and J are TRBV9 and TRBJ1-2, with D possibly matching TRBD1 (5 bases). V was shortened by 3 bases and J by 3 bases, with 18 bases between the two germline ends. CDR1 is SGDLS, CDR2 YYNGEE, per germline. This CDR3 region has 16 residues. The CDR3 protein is CASSGGGRGSHYGYTF. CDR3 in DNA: TGTGCCAGCAGCGGAGGAGGCCGGGGCTCGCACTATGGCTACACCTTC.

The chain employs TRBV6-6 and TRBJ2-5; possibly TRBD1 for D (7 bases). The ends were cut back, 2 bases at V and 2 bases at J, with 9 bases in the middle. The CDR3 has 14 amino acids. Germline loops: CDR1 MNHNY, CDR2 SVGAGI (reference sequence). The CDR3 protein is CASSYPGGQETQYF. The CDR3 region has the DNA TGTGCCAGCAGTTACCCAGGGGGGCAAGAGACCCAGTACTTC.

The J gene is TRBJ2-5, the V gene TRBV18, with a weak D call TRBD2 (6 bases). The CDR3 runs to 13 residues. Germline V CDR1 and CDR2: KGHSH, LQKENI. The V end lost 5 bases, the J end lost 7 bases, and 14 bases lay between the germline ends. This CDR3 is CASSSGVAWTQYF. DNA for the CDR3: TGTGCCAGCTCATCGGGGGTAGCATGGACCCAGTACTTC.

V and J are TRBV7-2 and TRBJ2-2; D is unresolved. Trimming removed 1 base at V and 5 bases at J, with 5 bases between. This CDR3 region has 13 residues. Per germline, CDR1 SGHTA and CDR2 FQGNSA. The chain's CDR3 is CASSLVATGELFF. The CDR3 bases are TGTGCCAGCAGCTTAGTGGCAACCGGGGAGCTGTTTTTT.

The CDR3 is CASSFGNDILYGYTF. The CDR3 DNA reads as TGTGCCAGCAGCTTCGGGAACGATATCCTCTATGGCTACACCTTC. This sequence joins TRBV5-6 and TRBJ1-2; D gene unclear. V was pared by 2 bases and J by 4 bases, with 15 bases between. From germline, CDR1 is SGHDT and CDR2 YYEEEE. The CDR3 sequence is 15 residues long. Based on the CDR3 plus reference TRBV5-6 and TRBJ1-2, the full variable domain is DAGVTQSPTHLIKTRGQQVTLRCSPKSGHDTVSWYQQALGQGPQFIFQYYEEEERQRGNFPDRFSGHQFPNYSSELNVNALLLGDSALYLCASSFGNDILYGYTFGSGTRLTVV.

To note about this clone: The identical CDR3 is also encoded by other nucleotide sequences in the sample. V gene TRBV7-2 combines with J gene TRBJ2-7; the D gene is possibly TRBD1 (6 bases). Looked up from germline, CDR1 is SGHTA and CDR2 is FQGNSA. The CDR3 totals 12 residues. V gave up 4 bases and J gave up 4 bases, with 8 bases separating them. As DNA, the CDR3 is TGTGCCAGCAGCTCCCAGGGGTACGAGCAGTACTTC. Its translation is CASSSQGYEQYF.

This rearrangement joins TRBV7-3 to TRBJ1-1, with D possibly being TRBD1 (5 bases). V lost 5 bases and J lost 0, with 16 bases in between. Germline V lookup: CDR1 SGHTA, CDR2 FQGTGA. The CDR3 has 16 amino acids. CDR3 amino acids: CASSPWGRLMNTEAFF. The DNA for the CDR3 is TGTGCCAGCAGCCCCTGGGGACGGCTTATGAACACTGAAGCTTTCTTT.

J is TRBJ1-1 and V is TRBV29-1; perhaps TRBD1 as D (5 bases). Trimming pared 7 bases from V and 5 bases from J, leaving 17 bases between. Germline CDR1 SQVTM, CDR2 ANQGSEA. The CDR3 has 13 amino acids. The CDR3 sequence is CSAVRGAKTEAFF. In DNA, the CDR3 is TGCAGCGCGGTTAGGGGCGCGAAAACTGAAGCTTTCTTT.

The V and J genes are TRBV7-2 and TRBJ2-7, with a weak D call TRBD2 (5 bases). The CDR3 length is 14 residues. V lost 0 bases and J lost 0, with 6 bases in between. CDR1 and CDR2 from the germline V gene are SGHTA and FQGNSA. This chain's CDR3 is CASSLAGNSYEQYF. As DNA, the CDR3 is TGTGCCAGCAGCTTAGCCGGGAACTCCTACGAGCAGTACTTC.

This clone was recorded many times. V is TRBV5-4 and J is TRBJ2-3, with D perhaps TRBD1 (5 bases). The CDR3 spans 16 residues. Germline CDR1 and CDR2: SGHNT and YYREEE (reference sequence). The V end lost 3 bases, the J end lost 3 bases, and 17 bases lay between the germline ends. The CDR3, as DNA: TGTGCCAGCAGCTCCAAGGCAGGGCGGTCAACAGATACGCAGTATTTT. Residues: CASSSKAGRSTDTQYF.

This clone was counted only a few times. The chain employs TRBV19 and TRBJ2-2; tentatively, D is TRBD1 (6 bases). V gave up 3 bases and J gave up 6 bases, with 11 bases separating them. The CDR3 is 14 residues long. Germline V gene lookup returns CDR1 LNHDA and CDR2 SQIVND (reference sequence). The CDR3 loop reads CASSIRGPPGELFF. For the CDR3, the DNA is TGTGCCAGTAGTATCAGGGGCCCCCCCGGGGAGCTGTTTTTT. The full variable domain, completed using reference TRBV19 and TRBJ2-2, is DGGITQSPKYLFRKEGQNVTLSCEQNLNHDAMYWYRQDPGQGLRLIYYSQIVNDFQKGDIAEGYSVSREKKESFPLTVTSAQKNPTAFYLCASSIRGPPGELFFGEGSRLTVL.

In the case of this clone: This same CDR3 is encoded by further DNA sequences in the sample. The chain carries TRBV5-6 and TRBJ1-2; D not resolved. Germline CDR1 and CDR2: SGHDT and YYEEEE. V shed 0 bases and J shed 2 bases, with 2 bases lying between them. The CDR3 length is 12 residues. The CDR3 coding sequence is TGTGCCAGCAGCTTGGGGAACTATGGCTACACCTTC. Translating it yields CASSLGNYGYTF.

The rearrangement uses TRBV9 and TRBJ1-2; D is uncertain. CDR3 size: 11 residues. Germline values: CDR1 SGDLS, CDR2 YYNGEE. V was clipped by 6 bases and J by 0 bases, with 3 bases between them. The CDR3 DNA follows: TGTGCCAGCAATTCTAACTATGGCTACACCTTC. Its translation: CASNSNYGYTF.

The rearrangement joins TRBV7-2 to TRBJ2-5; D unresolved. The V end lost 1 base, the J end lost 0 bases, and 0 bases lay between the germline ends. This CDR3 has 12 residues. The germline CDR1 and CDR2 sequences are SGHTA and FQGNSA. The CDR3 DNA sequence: TGTGCCAGCAGCTTAGACCAAGAGACCCAGTACTTC. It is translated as CASSLDQETQYF.

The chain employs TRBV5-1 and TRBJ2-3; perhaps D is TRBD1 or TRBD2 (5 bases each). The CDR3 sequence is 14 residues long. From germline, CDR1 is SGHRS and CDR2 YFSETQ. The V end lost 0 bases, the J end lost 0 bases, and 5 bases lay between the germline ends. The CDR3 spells CASSLGDSTDTQYF. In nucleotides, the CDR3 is TGCGCCAGCAGCTTGGGGGACAGCACAGATACGCAGTATTTT.

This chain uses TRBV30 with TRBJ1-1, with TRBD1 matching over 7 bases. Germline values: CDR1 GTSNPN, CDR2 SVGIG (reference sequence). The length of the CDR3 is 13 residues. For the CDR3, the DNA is TGTGTAGGGGGCTTGTGGGTGAACACTGAAGCTTTCTTT. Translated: CVGGLWVNTEAFF.

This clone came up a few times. The CDR3 sequence is CASSQLPRPKSTDTQYF. The CDR3 bases are TGCGCCAGCAGCCAACTTCCCAGACCAAAAAGCACAGATACGCAGTATTTT. The chain is built from TRBV4-3 and TRBJ2-3; D not certain. The CDR3 is made up of 17 amino acids. Germline loops: CDR1 LGHNA, CDR2 YSLEER. V gave up 2 bases and J gave up 0 bases, with 15 bases separating them.